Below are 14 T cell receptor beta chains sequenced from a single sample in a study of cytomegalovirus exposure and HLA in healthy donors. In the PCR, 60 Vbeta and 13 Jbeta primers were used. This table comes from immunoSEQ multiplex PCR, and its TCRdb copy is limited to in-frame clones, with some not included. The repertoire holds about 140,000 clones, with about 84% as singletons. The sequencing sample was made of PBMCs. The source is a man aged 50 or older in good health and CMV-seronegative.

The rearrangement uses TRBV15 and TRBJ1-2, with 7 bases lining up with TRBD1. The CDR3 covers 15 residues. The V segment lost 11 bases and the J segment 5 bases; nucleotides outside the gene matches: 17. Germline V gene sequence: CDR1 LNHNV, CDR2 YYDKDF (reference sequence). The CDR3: CASSSTAGGRYGYTF. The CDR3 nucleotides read TGTGCCTCTTCCTCAACGGCAGGGGGTAGATATGGCTACACCTTC.

The CDR3, as DNA: TGTGCCAGCAGCTTAGTAACTAGCGGGAGGAAATCCAATGAGCAGTTCTTC. This codes for CASSLVTSGRKSNEQFF. The J gene is TRBJ2-1, the V gene TRBV7-6; 12 nucleotides match TRBD2. Germline V gene lookup returns CDR1 SGHVS and CDR2 FNYEAQ. The ends lost 1 base at V and 6 bases at J; junction bases unmatched: 7. The CDR3 extends over 17 amino acids. Based on the CDR3 plus reference TRBV7-6 and TRBJ2-1, the full variable domain is GAGVSQSPRYKVTKRGQDVALRCDPISGHVSLYWYRQALGQGPEFLTYFNYEAQQDKSGLPNDRFSAERPEGSISTLTIQRTEQRDSAMYRCASSLVTSGRKSNEQFFGPGTRLTVL.

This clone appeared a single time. In DNA form, the CDR3 reads TGTGCCAGCACGGCCCGGGTACGGGGTACTGAAGCTTTCTTT. It yields the protein CASTARVRGTEAFF. The chain is built from TRBV2 and TRBJ1-1; D unresolved. The germline gives CDR1 SNHLY, CDR2 FYNNEI. Trimming stripped 7 bases from V and 5 bases from J, with 17 bases between. This CDR3 is built from 14 residues.

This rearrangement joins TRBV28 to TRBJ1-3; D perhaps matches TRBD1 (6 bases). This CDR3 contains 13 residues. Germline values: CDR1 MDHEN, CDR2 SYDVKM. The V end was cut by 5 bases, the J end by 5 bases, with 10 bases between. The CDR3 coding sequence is TGTGCCAGCAGTGAGGGACACCGAAACACCATATATTTT. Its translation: CASSEGHRNTIYF.

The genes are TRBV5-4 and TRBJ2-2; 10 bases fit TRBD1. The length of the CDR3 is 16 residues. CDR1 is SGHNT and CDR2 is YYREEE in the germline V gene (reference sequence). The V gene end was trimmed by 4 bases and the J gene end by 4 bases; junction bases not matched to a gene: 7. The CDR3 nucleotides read TGTGCCAGCAGCAGCGGACAGGGGGGAGGCACCGGGGAGCTGTTTTTT. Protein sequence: CASSSGQGGGTGELFF.

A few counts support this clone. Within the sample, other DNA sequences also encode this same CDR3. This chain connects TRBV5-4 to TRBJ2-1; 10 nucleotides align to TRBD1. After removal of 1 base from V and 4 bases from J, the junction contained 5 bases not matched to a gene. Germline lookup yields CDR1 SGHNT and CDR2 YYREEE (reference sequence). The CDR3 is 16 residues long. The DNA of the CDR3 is TGTGCCAGCAGCTTGAGGACAGGGGGTGTATACAATGAGCAGTTCTTC. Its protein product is CASSLRTGGVYNEQFF.

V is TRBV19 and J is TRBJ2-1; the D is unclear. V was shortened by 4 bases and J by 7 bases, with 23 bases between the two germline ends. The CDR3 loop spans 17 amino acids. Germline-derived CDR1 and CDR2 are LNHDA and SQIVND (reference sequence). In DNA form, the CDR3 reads TGTGCCAGTAGTAGGGCCACCGGTAGTATTTATGGGAATGAGCAGTTCTTC. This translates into CASSRATGSIYGNEQFF.

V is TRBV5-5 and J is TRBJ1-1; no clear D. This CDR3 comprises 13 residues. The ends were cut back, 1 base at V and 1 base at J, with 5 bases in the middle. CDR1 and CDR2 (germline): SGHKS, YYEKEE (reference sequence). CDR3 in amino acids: CASSLTANTEAFF. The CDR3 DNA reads TGTGCCAGCAGCTTGACAGCGAACACTGAAGCTTTCTTT.

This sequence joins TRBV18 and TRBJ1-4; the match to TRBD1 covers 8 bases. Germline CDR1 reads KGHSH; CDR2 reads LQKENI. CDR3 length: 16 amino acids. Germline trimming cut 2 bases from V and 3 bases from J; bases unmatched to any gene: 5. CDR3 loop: CASSPKQGASNEKLFF. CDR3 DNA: TGTGCCAGCTCACCAAAGCAGGGGGCATCTAATGAAAAACTGTTTTTT. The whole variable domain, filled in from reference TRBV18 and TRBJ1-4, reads NAGVMQNPRHLVRRRGQEARLRCSPMKGHSHVYWYRQLPEEGLKFMVYLQKENIIDESGMPKERFSAEFPKEGPSILRIQQVVRGDSAAYFCASSPKQGASNEKLFFGSGTQLSVL.

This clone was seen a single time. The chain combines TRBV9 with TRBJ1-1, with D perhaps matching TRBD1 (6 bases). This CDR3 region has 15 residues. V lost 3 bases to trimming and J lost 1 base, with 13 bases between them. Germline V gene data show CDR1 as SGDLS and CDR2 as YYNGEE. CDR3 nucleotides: TGTGCCAGCAGCGCCCTGTTGGGGGCGAACACTGAAGCTTTCTTT. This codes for CASSALLGANTEAFF.

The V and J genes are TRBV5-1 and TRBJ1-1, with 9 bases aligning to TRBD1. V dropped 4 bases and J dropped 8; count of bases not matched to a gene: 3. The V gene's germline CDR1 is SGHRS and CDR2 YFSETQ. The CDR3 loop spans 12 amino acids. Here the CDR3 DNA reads TGCGCCAGCAGCGGGGACAGGGCCGAAGCTTTCTTT. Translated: CASSGDRAEAFF.

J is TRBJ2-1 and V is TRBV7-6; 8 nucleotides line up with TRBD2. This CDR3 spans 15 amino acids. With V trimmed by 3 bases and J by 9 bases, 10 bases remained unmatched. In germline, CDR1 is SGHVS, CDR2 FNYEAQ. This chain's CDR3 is CASSLTSVGRGEQFF. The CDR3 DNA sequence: TGTGCCAGCAGCTTGACTAGCGTAGGTAGGGGTGAGCAGTTCTTC.

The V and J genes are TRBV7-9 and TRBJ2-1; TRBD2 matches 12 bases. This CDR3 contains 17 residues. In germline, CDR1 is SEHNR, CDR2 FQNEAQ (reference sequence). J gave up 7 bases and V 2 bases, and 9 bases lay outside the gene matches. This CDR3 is CASSLTLAGGYMNEQFF. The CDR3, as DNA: TGTGCCAGCAGCTTAACCCTAGCGGGAGGGTACATGAATGAGCAGTTCTTC.

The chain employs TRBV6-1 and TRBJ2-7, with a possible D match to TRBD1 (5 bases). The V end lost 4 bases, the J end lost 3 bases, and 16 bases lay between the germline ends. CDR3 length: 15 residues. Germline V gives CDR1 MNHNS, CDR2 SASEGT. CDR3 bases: TGTGCCAGCAGTGCGGTAGAAGGGGCATACTACGAGCAGTACTTC. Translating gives CASSAVEGAYYEQYF.